This T cell receptor (beta chain) originates from a study of blood T cell repertoires in COVID-19. The data were produced by immunoSEQ multiplex PCR, yet TCRdb's version contains in-frame clones alone and is incomplete. The top ten hold 2.1% of the sample, which has under 300,000 clones, nearly 90% seen once. Seattle participants joined during active infection and were tracked over time. As regards this clone: Other nucleotide sequences from this sample produce the same CDR3.

CDR1 is MNHEY, CDR2 SVGEGT, per germline. This CDR3 contains 13 residues. The V end lost 2 bases, the J end lost 2 bases, and 6 bases lay between the germline ends. The chain combines TRBV6-2 or TRBV6-3 with TRBJ1-1, with D unclear. The sample was peripheral blood. The TCR comes from an older woman with COVID-19, enrolled during active disease. The DNA for the CDR3 is TGTGCCAGCAGTTACGGTAGAAACACTGAAGCTTTCTTT. Translated: CASSYGRNTEAFF.